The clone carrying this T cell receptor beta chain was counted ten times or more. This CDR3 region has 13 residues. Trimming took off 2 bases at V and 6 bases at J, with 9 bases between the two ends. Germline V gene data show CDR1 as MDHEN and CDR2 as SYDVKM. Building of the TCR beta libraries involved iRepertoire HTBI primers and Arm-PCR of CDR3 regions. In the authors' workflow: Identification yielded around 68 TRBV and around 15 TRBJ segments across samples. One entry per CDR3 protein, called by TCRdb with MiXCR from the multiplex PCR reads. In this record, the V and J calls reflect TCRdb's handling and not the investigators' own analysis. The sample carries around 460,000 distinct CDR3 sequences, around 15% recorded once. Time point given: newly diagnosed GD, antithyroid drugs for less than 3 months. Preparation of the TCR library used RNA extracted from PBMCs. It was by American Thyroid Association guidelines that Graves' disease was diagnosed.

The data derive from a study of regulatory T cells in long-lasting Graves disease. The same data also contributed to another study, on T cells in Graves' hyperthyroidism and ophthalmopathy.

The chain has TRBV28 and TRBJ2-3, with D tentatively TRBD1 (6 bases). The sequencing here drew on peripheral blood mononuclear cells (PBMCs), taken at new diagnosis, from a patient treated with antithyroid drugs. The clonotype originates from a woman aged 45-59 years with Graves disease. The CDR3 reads CASSLGGQDTQYF. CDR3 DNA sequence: TGTGCCAGCAGTTTAGGGGGCCAGGATACGCAGTATTTT.